These 10 T cell receptor beta chains originate from one sample sequenced in a study of blood T cell repertoires in COVID-19. Clones were read by immunoSEQ multiplex PCR, and TCRdb kept only the in-frame ones, dropping some. The sample holds about 330,000 clones; approximately 85% are singletons and the top ten take approximately 7.5%. The sample comprised peripheral blood. Every receptor here comes from a human donor in a cohort sampled during active COVID-19.

This clone was counted a single time. The chain links TRBV4-1 to TRBJ1-2; D is unresolved. CDR1 is MGHRA and CDR2 is YSYEKL in the germline V gene. Deletions cut 0 bases from V and 7 bases from J, with 12 bases between. The CDR3 sequence is 14 residues long. This CDR3 reads CASSQDRRGGGYTF. DNA of the CDR3: TGCGCCAGCAGCCAAGATAGGCGGGGTGGTGGCTACACCTTC.

The rearrangement links TRBV6-4 to TRBJ2-3; 12 positions agree with TRBD2. CDR1 and CDR2 (germline): MRHNA, SNTAGT. V was pared by 4 bases and J by 4 bases, with 0 bases of the junction left unmatched. This CDR3 spans 14 amino acids. The chain's CDR3 is CASSGTSGADTQYF. In DNA form, the CDR3 reads TGTGCCAGCAGTGGGACTAGCGGGGCAGATACGCAGTATTTT.

The chain carries TRBV7-8 and TRBJ1-5, with D perhaps TRBD1 (5 bases). The CDR3 covers 16 residues. Trimming pared 1 base from V and 2 bases from J, leaving 12 bases between. CDR1 is SGHVS, CDR2 FQNEAQ, per germline. The CDR3, as DNA: TGTGCCAGCAGCTTAGTGGGGGGTGGGGGCAATCAGCCCCAGCATTTT. Amino acids: CASSLVGGGGNQPQHF.

CDR3 sequence reads: CASSQQTGGELFF. The CDR3 bases are TGTGCCAGCAGCCAACAAACCGGCGGGGAGCTGTTTTTT. The chain is built from TRBV3-1 (or the pseudogene TRBV3-2) and TRBJ2-2; D not resolved. Germline V gene lookup returns CDR1 LGHDT and CDR2 YNNKEL (reference sequence). V was clipped by 2 bases and J by 7 bases, with 8 bases between them. CDR3 size: 13 residues.

The chain combines TRBV5-4 with TRBJ2-3; 9 bases are a match to TRBD2. Germline-derived CDR1 and CDR2 are SGHNT and YYREEE (reference sequence). CDR3 size: 16 residues. With 0 bases clipped from V and 4 bases from J, the junction kept 6 bases outside the gene matches. The CDR3 spells CASSLGRGGLPDTQYF. The CDR3 DNA follows: TGTGCCAGCAGCTTGGGGCGGGGGGGCCTGCCAGATACGCAGTATTTT.

This rearrangement joins TRBV5-1 to TRBJ2-7, with 10 positions matching TRBD1. With 4 bases clipped from V and 4 bases from J, the junction kept 8 bases outside the gene matches. The CDR3 has 15 residues. The germline CDR1 and CDR2 sequences are SGHRS and YFSETQ. The CDR3 spells CASSPGQGISYEQYF. CDR3 sequence (DNA): TGCGCCAGCAGCCCGGGACAGGGGATAAGTTACGAGCAGTACTTC.

As to this clone: Other DNA sequences in this specimen translate into the identical CDR3. The V gene is TRBV9, the J gene TRBJ2-3; 7 bases are a match to TRBD2. The trim removed 2 bases at V and 1 base at J, leaving 4 bases unmatched. The CDR3 spans 15 residues. The germline CDR1 and CDR2 sequences are SGDLS and YYNGEE. The DNA of the CDR3 is TGTGCCAGCAGCGTTGGGCTAGCGGGCACAGATACGCAGTATTTT. Encoded protein: CASSVGLAGTDTQYF.

CDR3 region: CASSFTGFVQTDTQYF. DNA of the CDR3: TGCGCCAGCAGCTTTACAGGGTTTGTCCAGACAGATACGCAGTATTTT. The genes are TRBV5-1 and TRBJ2-3; perhaps TRBD1 as D (6 bases). CDR3 length: 16 residues. In germline, CDR1 is SGHRS, CDR2 YFSETQ. V lost 2 bases and J 3 bases, leaving 16 bases between the germline ends.

The chain recombines TRBV5-1 with TRBJ1-1; 8 nucleotides agree with TRBD1. The ends lost 3 bases at V and 4 bases at J; junction bases unmatched: 5. Germline V gene data show CDR1 as SGHRS and CDR2 as YFSETQ. CDR3 length equals 14 residues. CDR3 sequence (DNA): TGCGCCAGCAGCTCAGTCACAGGGGGCACTGAAGCTTTCTTT. This translates into CASSSVTGGTEAFF.

The chain has TRBV12-5 and TRBJ1-2; perhaps TRBD1 as D (6 bases). Germline CDR1 LGHNT, CDR2 FRNRAP. The CDR3 covers 16 residues. The V end was cut by 0 bases, the J end by 4 bases, with 15 bases between. DNA for the CDR3: TGTGCTAGTGGTTTGGTACCCGGGACACTAAGCTATGGCTACACCTTC. Translated, it gives CASGLVPGTLSYGYTF.